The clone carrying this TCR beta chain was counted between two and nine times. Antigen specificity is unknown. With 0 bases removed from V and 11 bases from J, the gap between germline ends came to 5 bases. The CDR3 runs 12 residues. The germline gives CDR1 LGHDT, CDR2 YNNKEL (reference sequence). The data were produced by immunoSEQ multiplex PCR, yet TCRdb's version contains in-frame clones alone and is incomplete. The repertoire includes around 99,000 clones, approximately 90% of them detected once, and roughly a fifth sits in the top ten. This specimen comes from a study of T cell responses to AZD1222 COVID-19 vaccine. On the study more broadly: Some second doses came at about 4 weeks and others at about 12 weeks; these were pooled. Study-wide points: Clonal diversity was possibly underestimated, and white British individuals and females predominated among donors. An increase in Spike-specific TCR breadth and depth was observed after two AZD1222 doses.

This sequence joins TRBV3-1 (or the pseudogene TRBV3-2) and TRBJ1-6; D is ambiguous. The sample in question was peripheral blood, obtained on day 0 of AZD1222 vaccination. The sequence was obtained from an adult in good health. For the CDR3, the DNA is TGTGCCAGCAGCCAAGACGGGCCACCCCTCCACTTT. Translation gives CASSQDGPPLHF.